These 22 T cell receptor beta chains originate from one sample sequenced in a study of CD8+CD57+ T cells in acquired aplastic anemia. Overall study findings and caveats: When set against total CD4+ and CD8+ pools, CD8+CD57+ cells in patients had lower diversity.

TCR beta VDJ and CDR3 profiling used genomic DNA as template. TCRdb redid the calling of the reads with MiXCR, one entry per CDR3 protein. There are more than 15,000 distinct CDR3 sequences in the sample; under 40% occur only once, and 86% lies in the top ten. The antigens for these receptors are not known. An expansion of CD8+CD57+ cells by flow cytometry had been shown in patients chosen for sequencing. Source material: CD8+CD57+ T cells sorted from PBMCs. The subset here: bead-enriched CD8+CD57+ effector memory T cells from SAA patients. The source is a human donor with aplastic anemia.

The rearrangement joins TRBV10-3 to TRBJ1-2; D unresolved. Germline CDR1 is ENHRY and CDR2 is SYGVKD. This CDR3 region has 15 residues. Trimming left V 6 bases short and J 4 bases short, with 18 bases between. The CDR3 bases are TGTGCCATCAGGGGGTCCTCGACACAACTCTATGGCTACACCTTC. It translates to CAIRGSSTQLYGYTF.

This clonotype has only a few counts. The V gene is TRBV20-1, the J gene TRBJ1-1; unclear D gene. This CDR3 is built from 14 residues. Germline V lookup: CDR1 DFQATT, CDR2 SNEGSKA (reference sequence). The V end was cut by 5 bases, the J end by 4 bases, with 17 bases between. In DNA, the CDR3 is TGCAGTGCTCTGCTGACCCGAGGAGGCACTGAAGCTTTCTTT. Its protein is CSALLTRGGTEAFF.

This clonotype was observed a handful of times. The chain uses TRBV2 and TRBJ2-1; 7 bases agree with TRBD2. The CDR3 runs to 15 residues. The trim removed 4 bases at V and 0 bases at J, leaving 3 bases unmatched. Germline V gene data show CDR1 as SNHLY and CDR2 as FYNNEI. The CDR3 sequence is CASSGASGSYNEQFF. The CDR3 DNA follows: TGTGCCAGCAGTGGGGCTAGCGGCTCCTACAATGAGCAGTTCTTC.

Only a few counts were recorded for this clonotype. This chain uses TRBV10-3 with TRBJ2-1; no clear D. The CDR3 spans 13 residues. Germline CDR1 and CDR2: ENHRY and SYGVKD. Trimming pared 2 bases from V and 6 bases from J, leaving 8 bases between. The CDR3 protein is CAISEARANEQFF. In DNA, the CDR3 is TGTGCCATCAGTGAGGCAAGGGCCAATGAGCAGTTCTTC.

The chain recombines TRBV10-3 with TRBJ1-6, with D uncertain. This CDR3 region has 20 residues. V was cut by 3 bases and J by 1 base, with 22 bases left in between. Per germline, CDR1 ENHRY and CDR2 SYGVKD. CDR3 bases: TGTGCCATCAGTGATGGAGATACCACCGGGGAGCTGTCCTATAATTCACCCCTCCACTTT. Its protein product is CAISDGDTTGELSYNSPLHF.

The genes are TRBV6-4 and TRBJ2-3; either TRBD1 or TRBD2 may fit D (5 bases each). The CDR3 extends over 15 amino acids. The germline V gene encodes CDR1 MRHNA and CDR2 SNTAGT. With 0 bases removed from V and 7 bases from J, the gap between germline ends came to 14 bases. The CDR3 DNA reads TGTGCCAGCAGTGACTCGAGGGACCAAGAGAATACGCAGTATTTT. It translates to CASSDSRDQENTQYF.

This clonotype occurred a few times. This chain connects TRBV10-3 to TRBJ2-7; TRBD1 is a possible D gene (5 bases). The CDR3 has 12 amino acids. The V end lost 4 bases, the J end lost 3 bases, and 7 bases lay between the germline ends. The V gene's germline CDR1 is ENHRY and CDR2 SYGVKD. The CDR3 reads CAISVTVYEQYF. The CDR3 region has the DNA TGTGCCATCAGTGTGACAGTCTACGAGCAGTACTTC.

This chain links TRBV4-1 with TRBJ2-7; 7 bases map to TRBD1. V was pared by 4 bases and J by 0 bases, with 9 bases of the junction left unmatched. Germline CDR1 reads MGHRA; CDR2 reads YSYEKL. CDR3 length: 16 residues. The CDR3 bases are TGCGCCAGCAGCCCTATCGACAGGGAAATCTCCTACGAGCAGTACTTC. Translated, it gives CASSPIDREISYEQYF.

The gene calls are TRBV2 and TRBJ2-7, with D unresolved. Trimming stripped 8 bases from V and 3 bases from J, with 14 bases between. This CDR3 is 13 amino acids long. The germline gives CDR1 SNHLY, CDR2 FYNNEI. Written as DNA, the CDR3 is TGTGCCAGCCCCCCGACCGGTAACTACGAGCAGTACTTC. Amino acid sequence: CASPPTGNYEQYF.

The CDR3 here is CATSDPKRPGTGGNTGELFF. CDR3 sequence (DNA): TGTGCCACCAGTGACCCCAAGCGCCCTGGGACAGGGGGTAACACCGGGGAGCTGTTTTTT. The chain uses TRBV24-1 and TRBJ2-2, with 11 bases matching TRBD1. The CDR3 has 20 residues. The J segment lost 2 bases and the V segment lost 4 bases, leaving 14 bases of the junction unmatched. From germline, CDR1 is KGHDR and CDR2 SFDVKD.

The chain couples TRBV2 to TRBJ2-3; D may be TRBD2 (6 bases). The CDR3 runs to 14 residues. Germline V gene lookup returns CDR1 SNHLY and CDR2 FYNNEI. V lost 4 bases, J lost 5 bases, and 13 bases lay in between. This chain's CDR3 is CASSGEASLDTQYF. Here the CDR3 DNA reads TGTGCCAGCAGTGGGGAGGCTAGCTTAGATACGCAGTATTTT.

The rearrangement uses TRBV5-4 and TRBJ2-1, with 8 bases that match TRBD2. Germline CDR1 and CDR2: SGHNT and YYREEE (reference sequence). The CDR3 consists of 15 residues. The ends lost 3 bases at V and 2 bases at J; junction bases unmatched: 4. CDR3: CASSSRAGAYNEQFF. For the CDR3, the DNA is TGTGCCAGCAGCTCCAGAGCGGGAGCCTACAATGAGCAGTTCTTC.

This clonotype has just a few counts. The chain combines TRBV7-9 with TRBJ2-5, with 7 positions matching TRBD1. The germline gives CDR1 SEHNR, CDR2 FQNEAQ (reference sequence). CDR3 length equals 15 residues. The ends lost 6 bases at V and 3 bases at J; junction bases unmatched: 10. The CDR3: CASSDRQGREETQYF. CDR3 nucleotides: TGTGCCAGCAGTGATCGACAGGGTAGGGAAGAGACCCAGTACTTC.

The V gene is TRBV11-1, the J gene TRBJ2-1; 11 bases line up with TRBD2. The CDR3 loop spans 18 amino acids. Germline V lookup: CDR1 SGHAT, CDR2 FQDESV (reference sequence). With 5 bases clipped from V and 4 bases from J, the junction kept 13 bases outside the gene matches. The CDR3 DNA reads TGTGCCAGCAGCCTCCTTGGGGGGGGGACTAGCGGATACAATGAGCAGTTCTTC. Protein sequence: CASSLLGGGTSGYNEQFF.

The rearrangement joins TRBV10-2 to TRBJ1-1; D possibly corresponds to TRBD1 (6 bases). Germline-derived CDR1 and CDR2 are WSHSY and SAAADI. The CDR3 is 14 residues long. The V and J ends lost 8 bases and 7 bases respectively, with 20 bases between them. CDR3: CASQGGAATYEAFF. Here the CDR3 DNA reads TGCGCCAGCCAAGGGGGGGCAGCAACCTATGAAGCTTTCTTT.

This clonotype was recorded many times. The chain carries TRBV7-2 and TRBJ2-1; no firm D call. Germline CDR1 SGHTA, CDR2 FQGNSA. CDR3 length equals 11 residues. Trimming cost V 2 bases and J 11 bases, with 7 bases left between them. The CDR3 sequence is CASSLQVQQFF. The CDR3 DNA reads TGTGCCAGCAGCTTACAGGTCCAGCAGTTCTTC.

The V and J genes are TRBV3-1 and TRBJ1-1; a possible D gene is TRBD1 (5 bases). V gave up 0 bases and J gave up 1 base, with 12 bases separating them. The CDR3 is made up of 16 amino acids. Per the germline V gene, CDR1 is LGHDT and CDR2 is YNNKEL (reference sequence). CDR3 in amino acids: CASSQDFGTGNTEAFF. Here the CDR3 DNA reads TGTGCCAGCAGCCAAGATTTTGGTACAGGGAACACTGAAGCTTTCTTT.

This clonotype was seen a handful of times. The chain links TRBV29-1 to TRBJ2-2; a weak D match, TRBD1 (5 bases). CDR3 length: 15 amino acids. V was cut by 5 bases and J by 0 bases, with 13 bases left in between. Germline CDR1 SQVTM, CDR2 ANQGSEA. Here the CDR3 DNA reads TGCAGCGTTCCCCAGGGCTGTGCGAACACCGGGGAGCTGTTTTTT. It codes for CSVPQGCANTGELFF.

This clonotype was observed a handful of times. The chain employs TRBV24-1 and TRBJ2-3; 7 positions match TRBD1. The CDR3 totals 12 residues. The junction had 2 bases not matched to a gene; V was cut back by 9 bases and J by 3 bases. Germline V CDR1 and CDR2: KGHDR, SFDVKD. This chain's CDR3 is CATGTDTDTQYF. The DNA of the CDR3 is TGTGCCACCGGGACAGATACAGATACGCAGTATTTT.

This clonotype is labeled as medium-sized. The chain uses TRBV15 and TRBJ1-4; 11 bases fit TRBD1. This CDR3 is 15 amino acids long. The ends lost 6 bases at V and 7 bases at J; junction bases unmatched: 7. Germline values: CDR1 LNHNV, CDR2 YYDKDF (reference sequence). The CDR3 bases are TGTGCCACCAGACAGGACAGGGGGCCTGGTGAAAAACTGTTTTTT. Translated, it gives CATRQDRGPGEKLFF.

This chain uses TRBV2 with TRBJ2-5; D is undetermined. V lost 4 bases and J lost 5, with 11 bases in between. Germline V gene lookup returns CDR1 SNHLY and CDR2 FYNNEI. This CDR3 spans 13 amino acids. CDR3 protein: CASSGEGFETQYF. DNA for the CDR3: TGTGCCAGCAGTGGAGAAGGTTTTGAGACCCAGTACTTC.

The chain carries TRBV20-1 and TRBJ1-5; tentatively, D is TRBD1 (5 bases). Per germline, CDR1 DFQATT and CDR2 SNEGSKA (reference sequence). The CDR3 runs to 11 residues. Deletions cut 6 bases from V and 8 bases from J, with 11 bases between. The CDR3 is CSAERGKPQHF. For the CDR3, the DNA is TGCAGTGCGGAGAGGGGTAAGCCCCAGCATTTT.